A single sample is the source of the 29 T cell receptor beta chains below, sequenced in a study of T cells after yellow fever vaccination. Each CDR3 protein gets one entry after TCRdb re-called the 5' RACE reads with MiXCR. This sample has hundreds of thousands of distinct CDR3 sequences, with roughly 12% found just once. Here the sequenced sample was PBMCs, taken on the day of the yellow fever booster vaccination. Receptors originate from a man aged 25-45 years who received the YFV17D yellow fever vaccine.

This clonotype has more than one count but fewer than ten. The chain links TRBV6-2 or TRBV6-3 to TRBJ2-7; D is uncertain. This CDR3 has 17 residues. Trimming removed 7 bases at V and 2 bases at J, with 24 bases between. Per the germline V gene, CDR1 is MNHEY and CDR2 is SVGEGT. The CDR3 region is CASTRVRKDLKAYEQYF. For the CDR3, the DNA is TGTGCCAGCACCCGGGTGCGGAAAGATCTTAAAGCCTACGAGCAGTACTTC.

The V gene is TRBV11-2, the J gene TRBJ1-3; 8 bases are shared with TRBD1. Per germline, CDR1 SGHAT and CDR2 FQNNGV. The CDR3 is 16 amino acids. V was clipped by 3 bases and J by 0 bases; unmatched bases: 4. This CDR3 is CASSFNQGASGNTIYF. In nucleotides, the CDR3 is TGTGCCAGCAGCTTTAATCAGGGGGCCTCTGGAAACACCATATATTTT.

The chain joins TRBV28 to TRBJ2-1; 7 positions match TRBD1. The V segment lost 8 bases and the J segment 8 bases; nucleotides outside the gene matches: 6. The CDR3 runs 12 residues. CDR1 MDHEN and CDR2 SYDVKM come from the germline V gene. The CDR3 DNA sequence: TGTGCCAGCTACACAGGGGCGGATGAGCAGTTCTTC. Its translation is CASYTGADEQFF.

This sequence joins TRBV7-2 and TRBJ1-3; D unclear. Trimming removed 1 base at V and 7 bases at J, with 8 bases between. The CDR3 is 13 residues long. Germline-derived CDR1 and CDR2 are SGHTA and FQGNSA. The CDR3 loop reads CASSLDSRNTIYF. CDR3 nucleotide sequence: TGTGCCAGCAGCTTAGATTCGCGGAACACCATATATTTT. The full variable domain, its missing parts supplied by reference TRBV7-2 and TRBJ1-3, is GAGVSQSPSNKVTEKGKDVELRCDPISGHTALYWYRQSLGQGLEFLIYFQGNSAPDKSGLPSDRFSAERTGGSVSTLTIQRTQQEDSAVYLCASSLDSRNTIYFGEGSWLTVV.

This clonotype appeared a few times. The chain is built from TRBV20-1 and TRBJ2-7; TRBD2 matches at 14 bases. This CDR3 has 13 amino acids. Germline assignment: CDR1 DFQATT and CDR2 SNEGSKA (reference sequence). J lost 6 bases, V lost 8 bases, and 6 bases had no gene match. This CDR3 is CSTGLAGDSEQYF. The CDR3 coding sequence is TGCAGTACGGGACTAGCGGGAGATAGCGAGCAGTACTTC.

This clonotype was seen a few times. As DNA, the CDR3 is TGTGCCAGCAGCTTAAACGGGGCGGGGGCCAATGAGCAGTTCTTC. It encodes CASSLNGAGANEQFF. This chain links TRBV7-9 with TRBJ2-1, with D possibly TRBD2 on 7 matching bases. This CDR3 is 15 amino acids long. Germline lookup yields CDR1 SEHNR and CDR2 FQNEAQ (reference sequence). The ends were cut back, 2 bases at V and 6 bases at J, with 14 bases in the middle.

This rearrangement joins TRBV23-1 to TRBJ2-3; maybe TRBD2 (7 bases). TRBV23-1 is an ORF, with its function uncertain. CDR3 length: 16 residues. V was cut by 4 bases and J by 4 bases, with 18 bases left in between. The CDR3 DNA reads TGCGCCAGCAGTCGCGAGGGGGGGCGATTAGCAGATACGCAGTATTTT. As protein: CASSREGGRLADTQYF.

The sample holds a few counts of this clonotype. The chain joins TRBV28 to TRBJ2-3; D might be TRBD2 (6 bases). Germline-derived CDR1 and CDR2 are MDHEN and SYDVKM. Trimming cost V 8 bases and J 8 bases, with 17 bases left between them. The CDR3 has 13 residues. DNA for the CDR3: TGTGCCAGCTTCCTTGGGGGGTCTGCTACGCAGTATTTT. This translates into CASFLGGSATQYF.

This clonotype was seen a few times. This chain links TRBV4-3 with TRBJ1-6, with TRBD1 identical over 7 bases. CDR1 and CDR2 (germline): LGHNA, YSLEER. The CDR3 loop spans 16 amino acids. The V segment lost 0 bases and the J segment 6 bases; nucleotides outside the gene matches: 5. The CDR3 region is CASSQDQGGGNSPLHF. As DNA, the CDR3 is TGCGCCAGCAGCCAAGATCAGGGGGGCGGTAATTCACCCCTCCACTTT.

The CDR3 reads CASSTLLGRSGKETQYF. CDR3 in DNA: TGTGCCAGTAGTACTCTTCTGGGCCGCAGCGGAAAAGAGACCCAGTACTTC. The rearrangement links TRBV19 to TRBJ2-5; maybe TRBD2 (5 bases). This CDR3 contains 17 residues. Trimming took off 4 bases at V and 3 bases at J, with 21 bases between the two ends. The germline CDR1 and CDR2 sequences are LNHDA and SQIVND (reference sequence).

The genes are TRBV20-1 and TRBJ1-6; no clear D. V gave up 2 bases and J gave up 5 bases, with 10 bases separating them. Germline assignment: CDR1 DFQATT and CDR2 SNEGSKA (reference sequence). The CDR3 loop spans 14 amino acids. CDR3 amino acids: CSARPGSDNSPLHF. The CDR3 nucleotides are TGCAGTGCTAGACCGGGATCGGATAATTCACCCCTCCACTTT.

The chain is built from TRBV2 and TRBJ2-1; a weak D match, TRBD1 (5 bases). Trimming left V 7 bases short and J 5 bases short, with 21 bases between. CDR3 length: 16 residues. From germline, CDR1 is SNHLY and CDR2 FYNNEI. As DNA, the CDR3 is TGTGCCAGCAAAGGTAGGGGATCCACCTTTGACAATGAGCAGTTCTTC. Residues: CASKGRGSTFDNEQFF.

This clonotype was seen only a few times. The chain employs TRBV6-2 or TRBV6-3 and TRBJ2-7; D uncertain. This CDR3 region has 13 residues. The germline V gene encodes CDR1 MNHEY and CDR2 SVGEGT. Between the trimmed V and J ends, which lost 11 bases and 0 bases, there was a span of 14 bases. CDR3 coding DNA: TGTGCCTACCAAACTTGGGACTCCTACGAGCAGTACTTC. Protein product: CAYQTWDSYEQYF.

This clonotype was counted a few times. The chain joins TRBV27 to TRBJ2-7; D possibly uses TRBD1 or TRBD2 (6 bases each). The CDR3 totals 17 residues. CDR1 and CDR2 from the germline V gene are MNHEY and SMNVEV (reference sequence). V gave up 1 base and J gave up 3 bases, with 19 bases separating them. Here the CDR3 reads CASSLLLGGTSNYEQYF. The CDR3 nucleotides read TGTGCCAGCAGTTTATTACTAGGCGGGACATCAAACTACGAGCAGTACTTC.

The chain has TRBV7-2 and TRBJ2-2; D is ambiguous. The CDR3 loop spans 14 amino acids. Germline loops: CDR1 SGHTA, CDR2 FQGNSA. Trimming took 5 bases from V and 5 from J, leaving 12 bases between them. The CDR3 sequence is CASSPDHTTGELFF. The CDR3 nucleotides read TGTGCCAGCAGCCCCGACCACACGACCGGGGAGCTGTTTTTT.

In this sample, this clonotype turned up a few times. This sequence joins TRBV20-1 and TRBJ1-1, with D possibly matching TRBD1 (6 bases). Germline V gene sequence: CDR1 DFQATT, CDR2 SNEGSKA (reference sequence). The CDR3 has 14 residues. Between the trimmed V and J ends, which lost 6 bases and 1 base, there was a span of 15 bases. The CDR3 here is CSARRGASNTEAFF. The DNA for the CDR3 is TGCAGTGCCAGGCGGGGGGCCTCGAACACTGAAGCTTTCTTT.

There are a few counts of this clonotype. The genes are TRBV5-1 and TRBJ2-1; TRBD1 matches at 9 bases. The length of the CDR3 is 16 residues. Germline V lookup: CDR1 SGHRS, CDR2 YFSETQ. Unmatched junction bases numbered 11, after V lost 7 bases and J lost 3 bases. The CDR3 is CASHSGLGQGYNEQFF. CDR3 coding DNA: TGCGCCAGCCACTCGGGATTGGGACAGGGCTACAATGAGCAGTTCTTC.

CDR3 sequence (DNA): TGTGCCAGCAGTGAACTCACAGGGATCCATGGCTACACCTTC. It yields the protein CASSELTGIHGYTF. This chain links TRBV2 with TRBJ1-2, with D possibly being TRBD1 (6 bases). This CDR3 comprises 14 residues. Germline values: CDR1 SNHLY, CDR2 FYNNEI. Trimming took off 2 bases at V and 6 bases at J, with 13 bases between the two ends.

This rearrangement joins TRBV9 to TRBJ1-1, with D unclear. The CDR3 contains 15 residues. V dropped 0 bases and J dropped 0 bases, with 9 bases sitting between them. Germline assignment: CDR1 SGDLS and CDR2 YYNGEE. The CDR3 protein is CASSVVGSMNTEAFF. The CDR3 DNA follows: TGTGCCAGCAGCGTAGTTGGGAGTATGAACACTGAAGCTTTCTTT.

In this sample, this clonotype turned up many times. V is TRBV2 and J is TRBJ2-5; possibly TRBD1 for D (6 bases). The CDR3 is made up of 14 amino acids. The V gene lost 5 bases and the J gene lost 1 base, with 11 bases spanning the gap. CDR1 SNHLY and CDR2 FYNNEI come from the germline V gene. The CDR3 nucleotides read TGTGCCAGCAGTTTGGACAGATCCCAAGAGACCCAGTACTTC. Protein sequence: CASSLDRSQETQYF. Full variable domain (rest looked up from reference TRBV2 and TRBJ2-5): EPEVTQTPSHQVTQMGQEVILRCVPISNHLYFYWYRQILGQKVEFLVSFYNNEISEKSEIFDDQFSVERPDGSNFTLKIRSTKLEDSAMYFCASSLDRSQETQYFGPGTRLLVL.

The chain links TRBV20-1 to TRBJ1-5; D unclear. The CDR3 spans 15 residues. V lost 1 base to trimming and J lost 2 bases, with 12 bases between them. CDR1 and CDR2 from the germline V gene are DFQATT and SNEGSKA (reference sequence). The CDR3 sequence is CSARVGPRGNQPQHF. The DNA for the CDR3 is TGCAGTGCTAGAGTCGGTCCGAGGGGCAATCAGCCCCAGCATTTT.

This clonotype has just a few counts. The V gene is TRBV6-2 or TRBV6-3, the J gene TRBJ2-7; perhaps TRBD2 as D (6 bases). Deletions cut 2 bases from V and 6 bases from J, with 14 bases between. CDR3 length equals 14 residues. Germline V gives CDR1 MNHEY, CDR2 SVGEGT. This CDR3 reads CASSYTGGRSEQYF. In nucleotides, the CDR3 is TGTGCCAGCAGTTACACCGGAGGGCGGAGCGAGCAGTACTTC.

Only a few counts were recorded for this clonotype. The chain combines TRBV28 with TRBJ2-5; TRBD1 agrees at 7 bases. The CDR3 is 15 amino acids. Per the germline V gene, CDR1 is MDHEN and CDR2 is SYDVKM. V lost 5 bases to trimming and J lost 3 bases; unmatched junction nucleotides: 9. The CDR3 DNA is TGTGCCAGCAGTCCATCTGGGCAGGGGGAAGAGACCCAGTACTTC. Translated, it gives CASSPSGQGEETQYF.

The chain carries TRBV5-1 and TRBJ2-7, with TRBD1 as a possible D gene (6 bases). Looked up from germline, CDR1 is SGHRS and CDR2 is YFSETQ. The V gene lost 7 bases and the J gene lost 6 bases, with 23 bases spanning the gap. This CDR3 spans 15 amino acids. The CDR3 DNA sequence: TGCGCCAGCGCGACCAGGGGCGACGGCTCCAGCGAGCAGTACTTC. Amino acid sequence: CASATRGDGSSEQYF.

V is TRBV20-1 and J is TRBJ2-5; D is uncertain. Germline V gene lookup returns CDR1 DFQATT and CDR2 SNEGSKA (reference sequence). Trimming removed 2 bases from V and 2 bases from J, with 12 bases in between. The CDR3 consists of 14 residues. The CDR3 bases are TGCAGTGCTAGAAAGGGTTCTGAGCAAGAGACCCAGTACTTC. Its protein is CSARKGSEQETQYF.

This chain links TRBV9 with TRBJ2-3; the match to TRBD2 covers 8 bases. The CDR3 contains 16 residues. CDR1 is SGDLS and CDR2 is YYNGEE in the germline V gene. With V trimmed by 0 bases and J by 2 bases, 5 bases remained unmatched. The CDR3 bases are TGTGCCAGCAGCGTAGGAGCGGGAGCCTACACAGATACGCAGTATTTT. This gives the protein CASSVGAGAYTDTQYF.

The rearrangement uses TRBV20-1 and TRBJ2-3; 8 nucleotides line up with TRBD2. Germline trimming cut 1 base from V and 0 bases from J; bases unmatched to any gene: 3. The CDR3 has 15 residues. Germline CDR1 DFQATT, CDR2 SNEGSKA (reference sequence). The DNA of the CDR3 is TGCAGTGCTAGAGCCGCTAGCGGGAGCACAGATACGCAGTATTTT. Protein sequence: CSARAASGSTDTQYF.

The chain employs TRBV7-2 and TRBJ2-5; D unresolved. Germline V lookup: CDR1 SGHTA, CDR2 FQGNSA. The CDR3 runs 14 residues. V lost 4 bases and J lost 4, with 13 bases in between. CDR3 sequence reads: CASSSRQAPETQYF. The CDR3 nucleotides read TGTGCCAGCAGCTCTCGACAAGCCCCAGAGACCCAGTACTTC.

The chain links TRBV19 to TRBJ2-1; TRBD2 might be the D (6 bases). Germline V CDR1 and CDR2: LNHDA, SQIVND (reference sequence). This CDR3 is 14 amino acids long. V was pared by 5 bases and J by 4 bases, with 12 bases between. The CDR3: CASSVSGFYNEQFF. CDR3 DNA: TGTGCCAGTAGTGTTAGCGGCTTTTACAATGAGCAGTTCTTC.